This TCR beta chain is from a study of shared clonotypes between healthy human individuals. Regarding this clone: Within the sample, other DNA sequences also encode this same CDR3.

The V gene lost 3 bases and the J gene lost 2 bases, with 11 bases spanning the gap. Germline loops: CDR1 KGHSH, CDR2 LQKENI. This CDR3 has 14 residues. Here immunoSEQ multiplex PCR was the method, and the copy in TCRdb shows in-frame clones only, minus some. The data hold 2 million to 2.5 million clones, with 95% observed a single time. All the donors were Caucasian adults who lived in Nashville, Tennessee. The TCR was taken from a man aged 18 to 35 in good health. The specimen was naive CD4+ T cells sorted from blood. Subset in this sample: CD45RA+ positively selected. This chain connects TRBV18 to TRBJ2-7; D perhaps matches TRBD1 (5 bases). For the CDR3, the DNA is TGTGCCAGCTCACCGGGGCAGGCAACCTACGAGCAGTACTTC. Its translation: CASSPGQATYEQYF.